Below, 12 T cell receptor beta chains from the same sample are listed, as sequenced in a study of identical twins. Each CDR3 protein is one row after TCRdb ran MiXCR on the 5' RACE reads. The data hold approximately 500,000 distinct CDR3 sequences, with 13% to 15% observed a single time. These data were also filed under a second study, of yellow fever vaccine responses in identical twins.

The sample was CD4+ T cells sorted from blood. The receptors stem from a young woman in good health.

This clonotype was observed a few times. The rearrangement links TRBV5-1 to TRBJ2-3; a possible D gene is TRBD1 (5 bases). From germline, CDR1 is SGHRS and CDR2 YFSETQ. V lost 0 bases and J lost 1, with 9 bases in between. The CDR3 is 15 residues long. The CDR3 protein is CASSLADSGTDTQYF. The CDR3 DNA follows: TGCGCCAGCAGCTTGGCTGACAGCGGCACAGATACGCAGTATTTT.

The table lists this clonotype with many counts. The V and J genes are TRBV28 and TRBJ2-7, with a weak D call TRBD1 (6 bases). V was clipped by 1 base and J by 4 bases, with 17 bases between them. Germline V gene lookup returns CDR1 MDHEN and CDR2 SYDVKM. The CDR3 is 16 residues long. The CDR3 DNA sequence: TGTGCCAGCAGTTTATTAAATCGGCAGGGGTATTACGAGCAGTACTTC. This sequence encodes CASSLLNRQGYYEQYF.

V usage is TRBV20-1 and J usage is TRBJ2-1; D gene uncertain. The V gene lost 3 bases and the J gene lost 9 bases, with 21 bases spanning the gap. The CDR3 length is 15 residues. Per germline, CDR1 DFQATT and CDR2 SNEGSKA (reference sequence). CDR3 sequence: CSASSATYMSAEQFF. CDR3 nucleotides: TGCAGTGCTAGCTCGGCGACCTACATGTCTGCTGAGCAGTTCTTC.

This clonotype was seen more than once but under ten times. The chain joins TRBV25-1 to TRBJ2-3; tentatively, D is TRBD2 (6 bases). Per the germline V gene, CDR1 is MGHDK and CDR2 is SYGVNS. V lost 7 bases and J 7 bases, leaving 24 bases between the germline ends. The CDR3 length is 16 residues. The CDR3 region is CASTPNKRVAGHTQYF. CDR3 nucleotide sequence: TGTGCCAGCACCCCTAACAAGAGGGTTGCGGGGCATACGCAGTATTTT.

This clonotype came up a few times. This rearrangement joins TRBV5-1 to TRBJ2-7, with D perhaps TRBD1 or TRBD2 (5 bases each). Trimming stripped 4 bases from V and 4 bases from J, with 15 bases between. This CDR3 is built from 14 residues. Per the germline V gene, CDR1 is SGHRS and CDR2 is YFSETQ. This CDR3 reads CASSPTGDGYEQYV. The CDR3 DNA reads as TGCGCCAGCAGCCCGACCGGGGACGGGTACGAGCAGTACGTC.

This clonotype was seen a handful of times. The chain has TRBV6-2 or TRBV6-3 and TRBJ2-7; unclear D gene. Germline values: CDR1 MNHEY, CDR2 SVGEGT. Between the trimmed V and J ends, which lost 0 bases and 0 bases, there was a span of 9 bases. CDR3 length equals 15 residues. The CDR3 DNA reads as TGTGCCAGCAGTTACTCGGGGATTGCCTCCTACGAGCAGTACTTC. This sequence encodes CASSYSGIASYEQYF.

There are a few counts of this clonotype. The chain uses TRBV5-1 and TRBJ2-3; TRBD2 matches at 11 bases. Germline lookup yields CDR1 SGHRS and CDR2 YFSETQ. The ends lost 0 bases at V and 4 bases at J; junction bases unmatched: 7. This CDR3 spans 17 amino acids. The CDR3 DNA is TGCGCCAGCAGCTTGGGACTAGCGGGGAGGTACGCAGATACGCAGTATTTT. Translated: CASSLGLAGRYADTQYF.

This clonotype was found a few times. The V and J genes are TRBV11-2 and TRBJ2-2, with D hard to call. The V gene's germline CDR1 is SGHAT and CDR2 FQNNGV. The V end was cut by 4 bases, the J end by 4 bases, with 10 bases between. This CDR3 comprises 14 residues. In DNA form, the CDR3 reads TGTGCCAGCAGCTCGGTAGCTGGCACCGGGGAGCTGTTTTTT. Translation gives CASSSVAGTGELFF.

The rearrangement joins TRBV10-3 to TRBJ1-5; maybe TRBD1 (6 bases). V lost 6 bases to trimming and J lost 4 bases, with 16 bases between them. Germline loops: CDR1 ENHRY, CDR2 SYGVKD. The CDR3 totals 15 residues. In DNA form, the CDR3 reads TGTGCCATCAGCCACAGGGCAGGGGAGAATCAGCCCCAGCATTTT. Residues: CAISHRAGENQPQHF.

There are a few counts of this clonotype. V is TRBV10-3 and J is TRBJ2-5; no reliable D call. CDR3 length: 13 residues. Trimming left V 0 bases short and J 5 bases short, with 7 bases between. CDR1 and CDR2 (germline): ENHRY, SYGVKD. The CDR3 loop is CAISESDPETQYF. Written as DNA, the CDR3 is TGTGCCATCAGTGAGTCGGATCCTGAGACCCAGTACTTC.

The CDR3 loop is CASSQVRAGNNEQFF. CDR3 DNA: TGTGCCAGCAGCCAAGTGAGGGCGGGAAACAATGAGCAGTTCTTC. The chain is built from TRBV3-1 and TRBJ2-1; possibly TRBD2 for D (6 bases). The germline gives CDR1 LGHDT, CDR2 YNNKEL (reference sequence). This CDR3 has 15 residues. V lost 1 base to trimming and J lost 5 bases, with 12 bases between them.

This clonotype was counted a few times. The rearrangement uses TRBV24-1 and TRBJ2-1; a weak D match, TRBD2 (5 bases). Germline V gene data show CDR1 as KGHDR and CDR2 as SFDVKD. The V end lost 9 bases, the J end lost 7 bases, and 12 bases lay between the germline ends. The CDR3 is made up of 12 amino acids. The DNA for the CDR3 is TGTGCCACCGCTGGGAGTAGAAATGAGCAGTTCTTC. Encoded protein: CATAGSRNEQFF.